This is a list of T cell receptor beta chains from one sample in a study of technical replicates of blood from a handful of donors. Data came from immunoSEQ multiplex PCR; TCRdb stores just in-frame clones and leaves some out. This table has fewer than 110,000 clones, 96% appearing once. The sequenced sample consisted of T cells isolated from PBMCs. These TCRs come from a human donor in good health. Each CDR3 is given with its conserved first and last residue. The order of the fields is CDR3 protein, CDR3 DNA, D gene, V gene, CDR3 length, clone size, J gene. The D gene is left open where the match is weak. Clone size is shown for a subset of rows, as once, few, many or a class of expanded clone.

CDR3aa: CASSLGTSGHNEQFF; CDR3nt: TGTGCCAGCAGCTTAGGGACTAGCGGACACAATGAGCAGTTCTTC; d_gene: TRBD2; v_gene: TRBV7-3; len: 15; abundance: -; j_gene: TRBJ2-1
CDR3aa: CASSRGDRTEAFF; CDR3nt: TGTGCCAGTAGTAGGGGGGATAGGACTGAAGCTTTCTTT; d_gene: -; v_gene: TRBV19; len: 13; abundance: -; j_gene: TRBJ1-1
CDR3aa: CASSLDLTGYYGYTF; CDR3nt: TGTGCCAGCAGCTTAGACTTAACAGGTTACTATGGCTACACCTTC; d_gene: -; v_gene: TRBV7-6; len: 15; abundance: -; j_gene: TRBJ1-2
CDR3aa: CASSLDRVSGELFF; CDR3nt: TGCGCCAGCAGCCTGGACAGGGTATCCGGGGAGCTGTTTTTT; d_gene: TRBD1; v_gene: TRBV5-1; len: 14; abundance: -; j_gene: TRBJ2-2
CDR3aa: CASSRGLSGQGFENEQYF; CDR3nt: TGCGCCAGCAGTCGAGGCCTTTCGGGACAGGGGTTTGAGAACGAGCAGTACTTC; d_gene: TRBD1; v_gene: TRBV5-1; len: 18; abundance: -; j_gene: TRBJ2-7
CDR3aa: CASIPLPLTLGQRNYPGNTIYF; CDR3nt: TGTGCCAGCATTCCGCTTCCACTCACCCTGGGACAGCGGAACTATCCTGGAAACACCATATATTTT; d_gene: TRBD1; v_gene: TRBV28; len: 22; abundance: -; j_gene: TRBJ1-3
CDR3aa: CASSVTANTGELFF; CDR3nt: TGCGCCAGCAGTGTTACAGCGAACACCGGGGAGCTGTTTTTT; d_gene: -; v_gene: TRBV10-1; len: 14; abundance: few; j_gene: TRBJ2-2
CDR3aa: CASRQGNYNEQFF; CDR3nt: TGTGCCAGCAGGCAGGGGAACTACAATGAGCAGTTCTTC; d_gene: -; v_gene: TRBV27; len: 13; abundance: -; j_gene: TRBJ2-1
CDR3aa: CASSDSGGDTEAFF; CDR3nt: TGTGCCAGCAGTGACTCGGGGGGGGACACTGAAGCTTTCTTT; d_gene: -; v_gene: TRBV6-4; len: 14; abundance: -; j_gene: TRBJ1-1
CDR3aa: CASSMQDQETQYF; CDR3nt: TGTGCCAGCAGCATGCAGGATCAAGAGACCCAGTACTTC; d_gene: -; v_gene: TRBV5-6; len: 13; abundance: -; j_gene: TRBJ2-5
CDR3aa: CASQIQSTGYGYTF; CDR3nt: TGTGCCAGCCAAATTCAAAGTACCGGCTATGGCTACACCTTC; d_gene: -; v_gene: TRBV13; len: 14; abundance: -; j_gene: TRBJ1-2
CDR3aa: CSAPTGGEQYF; CDR3nt: TGCAGTGCGCCGACAGGGGGCGAGCAGTACTTC; d_gene: TRBD1; v_gene: TRBV20-1; len: 11; abundance: -; j_gene: TRBJ2-7
CDR3aa: CASSFITDTGELFF; CDR3nt: TGCGCCAGCAGCTTCATCACAGACACCGGGGAGCTGTTTTTT; d_gene: -; v_gene: TRBV5-1; len: 14; abundance: -; j_gene: TRBJ2-2
CDR3aa: CATTIQGNEQYF; CDR3nt: TGTGCCACCACGATCCAGGGGAACGAGCAGTACTTC; d_gene: -; v_gene: TRBV6-1; len: 12; abundance: -; j_gene: TRBJ2-7
CDR3aa: CASSSLKGTGPSGYTF; CDR3nt: TGTGCCAGCAGCTCCTTAAAGGGGACAGGACCGTCTGGCTACACCTTC; d_gene: TRBD1; v_gene: TRBV11-2; len: 16; abundance: once; j_gene: TRBJ1-2
CDR3aa: CASSLVAGVEETQYF; CDR3nt: TGCGCCAGCAGCTTGGTTGCGGGAGTGGAAGAGACCCAGTACTTC; d_gene: TRBD2; v_gene: TRBV5-1; len: 15; abundance: -; j_gene: TRBJ2-5
CDR3aa: CASSQGAGNEQFF; CDR3nt: TGCGCCAGCAGCCAAGGGGCAGGGAATGAGCAGTTCTTC; d_gene: -; v_gene: TRBV4-1; len: 13; abundance: -; j_gene: TRBJ2-1
CDR3aa: CASSLDYNEQFF; CDR3nt: TGTGCCAGCAGCCTAGACTACAATGAGCAGTTCTTC; d_gene: -; v_gene: TRBV5-4; len: 12; abundance: -; j_gene: TRBJ2-1
CDR3aa: CASSQNPRLAGTDTQYF; CDR3nt: TGCGCCAGCAGCCAAAACCCCCGACTAGCGGGGACAGATACGCAGTATTTT; d_gene: TRBD2; v_gene: TRBV4-1; len: 17; abundance: -; j_gene: TRBJ2-3
CDR3aa: CASSYDSGFSYEQYF; CDR3nt: TGTGCCAGCAGTTACGATAGCGGTTTCTCCTACGAGCAGTACTTC; d_gene: -; v_gene: TRBV6-5; len: 15; abundance: -; j_gene: TRBJ2-7
CDR3aa: CASSYSGPYNEQFF; CDR3nt: TGTGCCAGTAGCTATAGCGGACCCTACAATGAGCAGTTCTTC; d_gene: -; v_gene: TRBV19; len: 14; abundance: -; j_gene: TRBJ2-1
CDR3aa: CASSSWDRGRDMEETQYF; CDR3nt: TGTGCCAGTAGCTCCTGGGACAGGGGGCGCGACATGGAAGAGACCCAGTACTTC; d_gene: TRBD1; v_gene: TRBV19; len: 18; abundance: -; j_gene: TRBJ2-5
CDR3aa: CASSQPGADNNQPQHF; CDR3nt: TGCGCCAGCAGTCAGCCAGGGGCGGATAACAATCAGCCCCAGCATTTT; d_gene: -; v_gene: TRBV23-1; len: 16; abundance: -; j_gene: TRBJ1-5
CDR3aa: CASSPGRFANTGELFF; CDR3nt: TGTGCCAGCTCCCCGGGAAGGTTCGCGAACACCGGGGAGCTGTTTTTT; d_gene: -; v_gene: TRBV18; len: 16; abundance: -; j_gene: TRBJ2-2
CDR3aa: CASSPTAGELFF; CDR3nt: TGTGCCAGCTCACCTACGGCCGGGGAGCTGTTTTTT; d_gene: -; v_gene: TRBV18; len: 12; abundance: -; j_gene: TRBJ2-2
CDR3aa: CASSYGFLTSTDTQYF; CDR3nt: TGTGCCAGCAGTTACGGGTTCCTGACTAGCACAGATACGCAGTATTTT; d_gene: -; v_gene: TRBV6-5; len: 16; abundance: -; j_gene: TRBJ2-3
CDR3aa: CATSRGQGQPQHF; CDR3nt: TGTGCCACCTCCAGGGGTCAAGGTCAGCCCCAGCATTTT; d_gene: -; v_gene: TRBV19; len: 13; abundance: -; j_gene: TRBJ1-5
CDR3aa: CASSLSPRALNTEAFF; CDR3nt: TGTGCCAGCAGCCTATCCCCGAGGGCCCTGAACACTGAAGCTTTCTTT; d_gene: -; v_gene: TRBV7-2; len: 16; abundance: -; j_gene: TRBJ1-1
CDR3aa: CAISPRRGNSGANVLTF; CDR3nt: TGTGCCATCAGCCCCCGACGGGGGAACTCTGGGGCCAACGTCCTGACTTTC; d_gene: -; v_gene: TRBV10-3; len: 17; abundance: -; j_gene: TRBJ2-6
CDR3aa: CASSPTTSNTGELFF; CDR3nt: TGTGCCAGCAGCCCGACTACATCGAACACCGGGGAGCTGTTTTTT; d_gene: -; v_gene: TRBV7-8; len: 15; abundance: -; j_gene: TRBJ2-2
CDR3aa: CASSVGRLAGAELFF; CDR3nt: TGTGCCAGCAGCGTAGGTCGCCTAGCGGGAGCGGAGCTGTTTTTT; d_gene: TRBD2; v_gene: TRBV9; len: 15; abundance: -; j_gene: TRBJ2-2
CDR3aa: CAITRAQGETQYF; CDR3nt: TGTGCCATCACTAGGGCTCAGGGAGAGACCCAGTACTTC; d_gene: -; v_gene: TRBV10-3; len: 13; abundance: -; j_gene: TRBJ2-5
CDR3aa: CASSVPDSKQETQYF; CDR3nt: TGTGCCAGCAGTGTCCCGGACAGCAAACAAGAGACCCAGTACTTC; d_gene: -; v_gene: TRBV2; len: 15; abundance: -; j_gene: TRBJ2-5
CDR3aa: CASSLSFEGSVGRYEQYF; CDR3nt: TGTGCCAGCAGTTTATCGTTCGAGGGATCAGTAGGGCGTTACGAGCAGTACTTC; d_gene: -; v_gene: TRBV27; len: 18; abundance: -; j_gene: TRBJ2-7
CDR3aa: CASSPPGAPANTGELFF; CDR3nt: TGTGCCAGCTCACCACCGGGAGCGCCTGCGAACACCGGGGAGCTGTTTTTT; d_gene: -; v_gene: TRBV18; len: 17; abundance: -; j_gene: TRBJ2-2
CDR3aa: CASSESPGQGKGYNEQFF; CDR3nt: TGTGCCAGCAGTGAATCTCCGGGACAGGGAAAGGGATACAATGAGCAGTTCTTC; d_gene: TRBD1; v_gene: TRBV25-1; len: 18; abundance: -; j_gene: TRBJ2-1
CDR3aa: CASSQGGVLPSPITDTQYF; CDR3nt: TGCGCCAGCAGCCAGGGAGGGGTTCTTCCAAGTCCTATCACAGATACGCAGTATTTT; d_gene: TRBD2; v_gene: TRBV4-1; len: 19; abundance: -; j_gene: TRBJ2-3
CDR3aa: CASSEPREVQLNTEAFF; CDR3nt: TGTGCCAGCAGTGAACCGCGAGAGGTTCAATTGAACACTGAAGCTTTCTTT; d_gene: -; v_gene: TRBV2; len: 17; abundance: -; j_gene: TRBJ1-1
CDR3aa: CASRPRDRTGNTIYF; CDR3nt: TGTGCCAGCAGACCCCGGGACAGGACAGGAAACACCATATATTTT; d_gene: TRBD1; v_gene: TRBV6-1; len: 15; abundance: -; j_gene: TRBJ1-3
CDR3aa: CASARQYQETQYF; CDR3nt: TGTGCCAGCGCCCGACAGTACCAAGAGACCCAGTACTTC; d_gene: -; v_gene: TRBV5-8; len: 13; abundance: -; j_gene: TRBJ2-5
CDR3aa: CASSLWTTTDTQYF; CDR3nt: TGTGCCAGCTCACTGTGGACTACCACAGATACGCAGTATTTT; d_gene: -; v_gene: TRBV18; len: 14; abundance: -; j_gene: TRBJ2-3
CDR3aa: CASSLDRGPEAFF; CDR3nt: TGCGCCAGCAGCCTCGACAGGGGCCCTGAAGCTTTCTTT; d_gene: TRBD1; v_gene: TRBV4-1; len: 13; abundance: few; j_gene: TRBJ1-1
CDR3aa: CASSYTSDRLNGYTF; CDR3nt: TGTGCCAGCAGTTACACGAGTGACAGGTTGAATGGCTACACCTTC; d_gene: -; v_gene: TRBV6-6; len: 15; abundance: -; j_gene: TRBJ1-2
CDR3aa: CSVDAGGGNEQFF; CDR3nt: TGCAGCGTTGATGCGGGAGGGGGCAATGAGCAGTTCTTC; d_gene: TRBD2; v_gene: TRBV29-1; len: 13; abundance: -; j_gene: TRBJ2-1
CDR3aa: CAWSVRTGGGYTF; CDR3nt: TGTGCCTGGAGTGTACGGACAGGGGGTGGCTACACCTTC; d_gene: TRBD1; v_gene: TRBV30; len: 13; abundance: -; j_gene: TRBJ1-2
CDR3aa: CASSLDRGPNEQFF; CDR3nt: TGCGCCAGCAGTCTAGACAGGGGGCCCAATGAGCAGTTCTTC; d_gene: TRBD1; v_gene: TRBV5-1; len: 14; abundance: -; j_gene: TRBJ2-1
CDR3aa: CATRGSGLSYEQYF; CDR3nt: TGTGCCACCAGGGGATCAGGGCTCTCCTACGAGCAGTACTTC; d_gene: -; v_gene: TRBV28; len: 14; abundance: -; j_gene: TRBJ2-7
CDR3aa: CASSSGGYRGLNTEAFF; CDR3nt: TGTGCCAGTAGTAGCGGAGGGTACAGGGGGCTAAACACTGAAGCTTTCTTT; d_gene: TRBD1; v_gene: TRBV19; len: 17; abundance: -; j_gene: TRBJ1-1